Listed below are T cell receptor beta chains from one sample, sequenced in a study of blood T cell repertoires in COVID-19. Some clones are missing from TCRdb's copy, which holds only in-frame ones; the method was immunoSEQ multiplex PCR. The repertoire holds about 77,000 clones, around 88% seen once, with more than 5.5% in the top ten. The sequenced material came from peripheral blood. These TCRs come from an elderly woman with acute or convalescent COVID-19. CDR3s include the opening cysteine and the closing phenylalanine or tryptophan. The D gene is left open where the match is weak. Size is stated for part of the rows, as once, few or many counts, or as a class when the clone is expanded.

NA	NA	TRBV29-1	TRBJ2-3	CSVGGRTSSTDTQYF	TGCAGCGTCGGTGGCCGGACATCTAGCACAGATACGCAGTATTTT
NA	NA	TRBV19	TRBJ1-2	CASSPGAYGPTYGYTF	TGTGCCAGTAGTCCAGGGGCCTACGGGCCAACCTATGGCTACACCTTC
TRBD2	once	TRBV4-2	TRBJ2-3	CASSLGAGGIDTQYF	TGTGCCAGCAGCCTCGGTGCGGGAGGGATAGATACGCAGTATTTT
NA	once	TRBV13	TRBJ2-7	CASSLLSPSGYGEQYF	TGTGCCAGCAGCTTATTGTCGCCAAGCGGGTATGGCGAGCAGTACTTC
TRBD1	NA	TRBV5-1	TRBJ1-1	CASSWGQGLVTEAFF	TGCGCCAGCAGCTGGGGACAGGGCTTAGTCACTGAAGCTTTCTTT
NA	once	TRBV3-1/TRBV3-2	TRBJ1-6	CASSQGVAGNSPLHF	TGTGCCAGCAGCCAAGGGGTAGCTGGTAATTCACCCCTCCACTTT
TRBD1	NA	TRBV5-1	TRBJ2-6	CASRPGQGPGANVLTF	TGCGCCAGCAGACCCGGACAGGGGCCGGGGGCCAACGTCCTGACTTTC
TRBD2	NA	TRBV2	TRBJ2-2	CASSEFGRGNTGELFF	TGTGCCAGCAGTGAGTTCGGGAGGGGGAACACCGGGGAGCTGTTTTTT
NA	NA	TRBV19	TRBJ1-5	CASRKGGQGNYQPQHF	TGTGCCAGTAGAAAGGGGGGGCAGGGAAACTATCAGCCCCAGCATTTT
NA	NA	TRBV2	TRBJ2-7	CASSEVRVSYEQYF	TGTGCCAGCAGTGAAGTCAGGGTCTCCTACGAGCAGTACTTC
NA	NA	TRBV19	TRBJ2-5	CASSIKGLGLQETQYF	TGTGCCAGTAGTATTAAGGGACTGGGATTGCAAGAGACCCAGTACTTC
NA	few	TRBV9	TRBJ1-1	CASSPEGHGNTEAFF	TGTGCCAGCAGCCCAGAGGGACACGGGAACACTGAAGCTTTCTTT
TRBD2	NA	TRBV5-1	TRBJ2-5	CASYTGTSGGQETQYF	TGCGCCAGCTATACCGGGACTAGCGGGGGACAAGAGACCCAGTACTTC
NA	NA	TRBV19	TRBJ2-6	CASSRRGMSGANVLTF	TGTGCCAGTAGTAGGCGGGGTATGTCTGGGGCCAACGTCCTGACTTTC
NA	NA	TRBV14	TRBJ2-3	CASSQDPLRGTQYF	TGTGCCAGCAGCCAAGATCCTTTGCGGGGTACGCAGTATTTT
NA	NA	TRBV6-5	TRBJ2-3	CASSRESPDTQYF	TGTGCCAGCAGTAGGGAGTCTCCGGATACGCAGTATTTT
NA	NA	TRBV15	TRBJ1-2	CATSASGQLYGYTF	TGTGCCACCTCAGCGTCCGGACAGCTCTATGGCTACACCTTC
NA	NA	TRBV19	TRBJ1-2	CASSIFPLSNYGYTF	TGTGCCAGTAGTATATTCCCCCTCTCCAACTATGGCTACACCTTC
NA	once	TRBV2	TRBJ2-3	CASSAGSTDTQYF	TGTGCCAGCAGTGCTGGCAGCACAGATACGCAGTATTTT
TRBD1	NA	TRBV7-2	TRBJ2-1	CASSPRDRDNEQFF	TGTGCCAGCAGCCCCCGGGACAGAGACAATGAGCAGTTCTTC
NA	NA	TRBV28	TRBJ1-5	CASSFGGGQNNQPQHF	TGTGCCAGCAGTTTTGGGGGAGGGCAGAACAATCAGCCCCAGCATTTT
TRBD1	NA	TRBV7-9	TRBJ1-5	CASSLETGVSNQPQHF	TGTGCCAGCAGCTTAGAGACAGGGGTTAGCAATCAGCCCCAGCATTTT
TRBD2	NA	TRBV15	TRBJ2-3	CATSRDPLAGTTDTQYF	TGTGCCACCAGCAGAGATCCGCTAGCGGGAACCACGGATACGCAGTATTTT
NA	NA	TRBV6-1	TRBJ2-1	CASSDTGTFYNEQFF	TGTGCCAGCAGTGACACCGGGACTTTCTACAATGAGCAGTTCTTC
NA	NA	TRBV10-3	TRBJ1-1	CAISKSGGAVNTEAFF	TGTGCCATCAGTAAATCGGGGGGGGCCGTGAACACTGAAGCTTTCTTT
NA	NA	TRBV5-6	TRBJ2-1	CASSLRAGWTYNEQFF	TGTGCCAGCAGCTTGAGGGCAGGGTGGACCTACAATGAGCAGTTCTTC
TRBD2	NA	TRBV10-3	TRBJ2-1	CAISRTSGDVNEQFF	TGTGCCATCAGCCGGACTAGCGGGGACGTGAATGAGCAGTTCTTC
TRBD2	NA	TRBV10-3	TRBJ2-1	CAISGRGGGNNEQFF	TGTGCCATCAGTGGCCGTGGGGGGGGAAACAATGAGCAGTTCTTC
TRBD2	NA	TRBV6-1	TRBJ2-1	CASSETLTSGRKFRNEQFF	TGTGCCAGCAGTGAAACACTGACTAGCGGGAGGAAATTCCGGAATGAGCAGTTCTTC
NA	NA	TRBV5-4	TRBJ2-5	CASSFRGSETQYF	TGTGCCAGCAGCTTTCGGGGATCGGAGACCCAGTACTTC
NA	NA	TRBV19	TRBJ2-3	CASSNGGDTQYF	TGTGCCAGTAGTAATGGGGGGGATACGCAGTATTTT
NA	few	TRBV5-1	TRBJ1-2	CASSLGAAGARLF	TGCGCCAGCAGCTTGGGGGCGGCGGGGGCGCGGCTCTTC
NA	NA	TRBV7-9	TRBJ2-1	CASSRVDNEQFF	TGTGCCAGCAGCCGAGTAGACAATGAGCAGTTCTTC
TRBD2	NA	TRBV2	TRBJ2-3	CASSEVGTSGLTDTQYF	TGTGCCAGCAGTGAAGTGGGGACTAGCGGCCTGACAGATACGCAGTATTTT
NA	NA	TRBV4-2	TRBJ1-1	CASSQVLSGNTEAFF	TGTGCCAGCAGCCAAGTACTTTCGGGAAACACTGAAGCTTTCTTT
NA	NA	TRBV11-2	TRBJ1-6	CASSFFTGSQPPLHF	TGTGCCAGCAGCTTTTTTACAGGGTCTCAGCCACCCCTCCACTTT
TRBD2	NA	TRBV7-9	TRBJ2-1	CASSLDPSGRGNEQFF	TGTGCCAGCAGCTTAGACCCTAGCGGCCGGGGAAATGAGCAGTTCTTC
NA	NA	TRBV2	TRBJ1-5	CASSELWGGNQPQHF	TGTGCCAGCAGTGAGCTGTGGGGGGGCAATCAGCCCCAGCATTTT
TRBD1	NA	TRBV5-6	TRBJ1-6	CASSRAGTGNSPLHF	TGTGCCAGCAGCCGTGCCGGGACAGGGAATTCACCCCTCCACTTT
NA	NA	TRBV5-1	TRBJ2-1	CASSLVQGVLSSYNEQFF	TGCGCCAGCAGCTTGGTTCAGGGCGTGCTGAGCTCCTACAATGAGCAGTTCTTC
TRBD2	NA	TRBV9	TRBJ2-3	CASSPRASGYTDTQYF	TGTGCCAGCAGCCCCCGGGCTAGCGGTTACACAGATACGCAGTATTTT
NA	few	TRBV18	TRBJ2-7	CASSLRGGSYSYEQYF	TGTGCCAGCTCCCTCCGGGGAGGATCCTACTCCTACGAGCAGTACTTC
NA	NA	TRBV3-1/TRBV3-2	TRBJ2-4	CASSQAENIQYF	TGTGCCAGCAGCCAGGCAGAAAACATTCAGTACTTC
TRBD2	NA	TRBV6-6	TRBJ2-3	CASSPFLAGGPTDTQYF	TGTGCCAGCAGTCCCTTTCTAGCGGGAGGGCCAACAGATACGCAGTATTTT
TRBD1	NA	TRBV3-1/TRBV3-2	TRBJ2-4	CASSRATGPLNIQYF	TGTGCCAGCAGCCGCGCGACAGGGCCTTTGAACATTCAGTACTTC